The rows below give T cell receptor beta chains drawn from one sample of a study of Ad26.COV2.S vaccination and SARS-CoV-2 variants. Generated by immunoSEQ multiplex PCR, the TCRdb table keeps only in-frame clones and is missing some. The table lists around 250,000 clones, 87% of them singletons. Sequencing used peripheral blood, obtained in a trial of Ad26.COV2.S vaccine versus placebo. The receptors here all came from a person aged 18-60 years who received the Ad26.COV2.S COVID-19 vaccine or a placebo. Both conserved end residues are part of each CDR3. Fields, in order: clone size, D gene, J gene, V gene, CDR3 DNA, CDR3 protein. A D gene is named only where the DNA matches it firmly. Clone size is given for some rows only: seen once, a few or many times, or a class if the clone is expanded.

>NA|TRBD2|TRBJ2-7|TRBV2
TGTGCCAGCAGTGAATTCACTAGCGCAGGATCCTACGAGCAGTACTTC
CASSEFTSAGSYEQYF
>NA|NA|TRBJ1-5|TRBV6-2/TRBV6-3
TGTGCCAGCAGTTACGGCCGTCAGCCCCAGCATTTT
CASSYGRQPQHF
>NA|NA|TRBJ1-6|TRBV9
TGTGCCAGCAGCGTAGAAACGGCTTCACCCCTCCACTTT
CASSVETASPLHF
>once|NA|TRBJ2-5|TRBV24-1
TGTGCCACCAGTGACCGGGACGGGGAGGTTGAGACCCAGTACTTC
CATSDRDGEVETQYF
>NA|NA|TRBJ2-3|TRBV30
TGTGCCTGGAGTGTCCCCGGATCGGAAGTATACTTGGGCACAGATACGCAGTATTTT
CAWSVPGSEVYLGTDTQYF
>NA|TRBD2|TRBJ2-1|TRBV30
TGTGCCTGGAGTGTTGATAGGACTAGCATTCCCAATGAGCAGTTCTTC
CAWSVDRTSIPNEQFF
>NA|TRBD2|TRBJ2-7|TRBV7-9
TGTGCCAGCAGCTTAGTTGCTAGCGGGGCCTACGAGCAGTACTTC
CASSLVASGAYEQYF
>few|NA|TRBJ2-1|TRBV9
TGTGCCAGCAGCGTAGAAACGGTCTCGGGGAATGAGCAGTTCTTC
CASSVETVSGNEQFF
>NA|TRBD2|TRBJ2-1|TRBV27
TGTGCCAGCAGTTCACGACTAGCGGGAGGCCGCAATGAGCAGTTCTTC
CASSSRLAGGRNEQFF
>NA|NA|TRBJ2-3|TRBV27
TGTGCCAGCAGTAGGGCAGAAGATACGCAGTATTTT
CASSRAEDTQYF
>NA|NA|TRBJ2-3|TRBV28
TGTGCCGCGAAGGGGCAACTCTTTAGCACAGATACGCAGTATTTT
CAAKGQLFSTDTQYF
>NA|TRBD2|TRBJ2-1|TRBV4-3
TGCGCCAGCAGCCAAGAGCCGGGACTATACAATGAGCAGTTCTTC
CASSQEPGLYNEQFF
>NA|TRBD1|TRBJ1-1|TRBV18
TGTGCCAGCTCCCCTGACAGGGCGGAAGCTTTCTTT
CASSPDRAEAFF
>NA|NA|TRBJ2-2|TRBV7-9
TGTGCCAGCAGTCTCAGGGGGGGCGGTGACACCGGGGAGCTGTTTTTT
CASSLRGGGDTGELFF
>NA|TRBD1|TRBJ2-5|TRBV7-6
TGTGCCAGCAGTCGACCGCTTCCGGGACAGGCCTTCCGGGAGACCCAGTACTTC
CASSRPLPGQAFRETQYF
>NA|NA|TRBJ2-7|TRBV10-3
TGTGCCATCAGGGAGACAGTCGCCTCCTACGAGCAGTACTTC
CAIRETVASYEQYF
>NA|TRBD1|TRBJ1-5|TRBV5-1
TGCGCCAGCAGCAGCTCCGGGACAGGGGGACAGCCCCAGCATTTT
CASSSSGTGGQPQHF
>NA|NA|TRBJ1-5|TRBV12-5
TGTGCTAGTGGTTTGGCTGCTGGGTGGGGTCGGGACAATCAGCCCCAGCATTTT
CASGLAAGWGRDNQPQHF
>NA|NA|TRBJ2-7|TRBV5-1
TGCGCCAGCAGGAGCGGTGTGACCTACGAGCAGTACTTC
CASRSGVTYEQYF
>NA|NA|TRBJ2-1|TRBV27
TGTGCCAGCAGCTTAATAGGGTTCAGCGGATACAATGAGCAGTTCTTC
CASSLIGFSGYNEQFF
>NA|NA|TRBJ2-3|TRBV2
TGTGCCAGCCGATGGGAGTGGACAGATACGCAGTATTTT
CASRWEWTDTQYF
>few|TRBD1|TRBJ2-2|TRBV14
TGTGCCAGCAGCCAAGTGACAGGGGCAAACGGGGAGCTGTTTTTT
CASSQVTGANGELFF
>NA|NA|TRBJ2-3|TRBV7-8
TGTGCCAGCACCTGGCACGCGGGAAACGGCAATCCCACAGATACGCAGTATTTT
CASTWHAGNGNPTDTQYF
>NA|TRBD1|TRBJ2-7|TRBV3-1/TRBV3-2
TGTGCCAGCAGCCCCCAGAGGACAGGGTTCTCCTACGAGCAGTACTTC
CASSPQRTGFSYEQYF
>NA|TRBD1|TRBJ1-2|TRBV2
TGTGCCAGCGAGAACTCCGGGACAGCGTATTATGGCTACACCTTC
CASENSGTAYYGYTF
>NA|NA|TRBJ2-3|TRBV5-1
TGCGCCAGCAGCGGAACCCTTAAGGGAAATACGCAGTATTTT
CASSGTLKGNTQYF
>NA|TRBD2|TRBJ2-3|TRBV9
TGTGCCAGCAGCTCGGGACTAGCGGGAGATGTCACAGATACGCAGTATTTT
CASSSGLAGDVTDTQYF
>NA|TRBD1|TRBJ1-5|TRBV19
TGTGCCAGTAGTGACAGGGGTGGTCAGCCCCAGCATTTT
CASSDRGGQPQHF
>NA|TRBD2|TRBJ2-6|TRBV7-2
TGTGCCAGCAGCTTAGTATCCAGCGGGGGTCCTGGGGCCAACGTCCTGACTTTC
CASSLVSSGGPGANVLTF
>NA|NA|TRBJ2-3|TRBV5-4
TGTGCCAGCACCTTCCCCCCGGGGGCCGACGATACGCAGTATTTT
CASTFPPGADDTQYF
>few|TRBD2|TRBJ2-7|TRBV20-1
TGCAGTGGGTTAGCGGGGGTCGAGCAGTACTTC
CSGLAGVEQYF
>NA|TRBD1|TRBJ1-3|TRBV27
TGTGCCAGCAGTCCCCAAGGACAGGCCGGAAACACCATATATTTT
CASSPQGQAGNTIYF
>NA|TRBD1|TRBJ2-5|TRBV30
TGTGCCTGGAAAGGGGGCAAAGAGACCCAGTACTTC
CAWKGGKETQYF